This T cell receptor (beta chain) stems from a study of tumor-infiltrating lymphocytes in primary liver carcinoma. Study-wide points: Tumor-adjacent and tumor-blood pairs overlapped less than tumor region pairs did. The study found a significantly higher top-250-clone fraction in tumors than in blood (p = 0.039).

To note about this clonotype: Its antigen is still unknown.

Unsorted bulk tissue, about 17-34 mg of it, served as the source for co-extraction of RNA and DNA. Patients underwent resection of primary liver carcinoma. Starting from 400 to 500 ng of total RNA, TCR beta cDNA was produced with a primer in the constant region. For TCR beta, libraries were produced by three nested multiplex PCR rounds using slightly modified ARM-PCR. The first two PCR rounds used TRBV1-TRBV30 forward primers with a C-beta reverse primer, roughly 10 cycles each. TCRdb independently ran MiXCR on the multiplex PCR reads; one entry per CDR3 protein. Among 95,000 to 150,000 distinct CDR3 sequences listed, 65% to 75% were seen once. The CDR3 sequence is 14 residues long. V trimming: 6 bases; J trimming: 4 bases; junction bases outside the gene matches: 8.

Sequenced input: tumor-adjacent normal liver tissue. The sequence was collected from a woman aged 60-75 years with primary liver carcinoma and hepatitis B virus infection. The chain combines TRBV12-3 or TRBV12-4 with TRBJ2-5; 7 nucleotides line up with TRBD2. CDR3 in DNA: TGTGCCAGCAGGCGTTCGGGCGGGAGAGAGACCCAGTACTTC. It specifies CASRRSGGRETQYF.